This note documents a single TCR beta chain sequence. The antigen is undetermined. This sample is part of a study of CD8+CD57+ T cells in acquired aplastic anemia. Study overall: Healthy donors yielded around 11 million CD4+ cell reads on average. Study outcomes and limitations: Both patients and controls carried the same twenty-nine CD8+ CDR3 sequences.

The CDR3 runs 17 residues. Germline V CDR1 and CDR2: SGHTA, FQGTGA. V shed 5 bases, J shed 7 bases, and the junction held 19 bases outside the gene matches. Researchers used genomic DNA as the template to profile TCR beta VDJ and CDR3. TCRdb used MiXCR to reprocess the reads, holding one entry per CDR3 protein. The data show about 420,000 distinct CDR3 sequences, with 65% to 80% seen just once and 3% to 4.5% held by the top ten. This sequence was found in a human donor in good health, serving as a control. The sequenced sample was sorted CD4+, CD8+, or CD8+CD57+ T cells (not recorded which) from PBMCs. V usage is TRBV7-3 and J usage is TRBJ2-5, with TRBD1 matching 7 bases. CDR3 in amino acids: CASSLYQGLGTDTTQYF. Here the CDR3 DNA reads TGTGCCAGCAGCCTATACCAGGGCTTAGGGACAGATACGACCCAGTACTTC. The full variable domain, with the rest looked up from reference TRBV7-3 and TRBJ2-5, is GAGVSQTPSNKVTEKGKYVELRCDPISGHTALYWYRQSLGQGPEFLIYFQGTGAADDSGLPNDRFFAVRPEGSVSTLKIQRTERGDSAVYLCASSLYQGLGTDTTQYFGPGTRLLVL.